This passage covers 21 T cell receptor beta chains from one sample sequenced in a study of blood T cell repertoires in COVID-19. The protocol was immunoSEQ multiplex PCR, while the TCRdb copy is restricted to in-frame clones and leaves out a portion. The repertoire includes 310,000 or so clones, approximately 88% of them detected once, and around 9.3% sits in the top ten. The sample taken for sequencing was PBMCs or T cells enriched from blood (not recorded which). The receptor set was obtained from a woman younger than 35 who had recovered from COVID-19.

V and J are TRBV7-3 and TRBJ1-6; 8 bases line up with TRBD1. Germline CDR1 and CDR2: SGHTA and FQGTGA. The V gene end was trimmed by 5 bases and the J gene end by 14 bases; junction bases not matched to a gene: 8. The CDR3 has 13 residues. The CDR3 region is CASSLAQGGALHF. CDR3 nucleotide sequence: TGTGCCAGCAGCCTCGCACAGGGGGGGGCCCTCCACTTT.

The chain employs TRBV21-1 and TRBJ1-2; the table's D call, TRBD1, was not checked against the DNA. TRBV21-1 is reported as a pseudogene. This CDR3 is 17 amino acids long. The CDR3 here is CASSKAQGQAEDYGYTF. The CDR3 nucleotides read TGTGCCAGCAGCAAAGCGCAGGGACAGGCCGAGGACTATGGCTACACCTTC.

In this sample, this clone turned up a few times. The genes are TRBV7-6 and TRBJ2-1; 8 nucleotides line up with TRBD2. Germline lookup yields CDR1 SGHVS and CDR2 FNYEAQ. This CDR3 has 15 amino acids. V was clipped by 1 base and J by 3 bases; unmatched bases: 2. The CDR3 is CASSLGSGDYNEQFF. The CDR3 DNA reads TGTGCCAGCAGCTTAGGTAGCGGGGACTACAATGAGCAGTTCTTC.

The chain links TRBV6-6 to TRBJ2-7; perhaps TRBD2 as D (6 bases). CDR3 length: 13 residues. The V gene lost 6 bases and the J gene lost 1 base, with 10 bases spanning the gap. Germline CDR1 MNHNY, CDR2 SVGAGI (reference sequence). This CDR3 is CASSPTSSYEQYF. CDR3 bases: TGTGCCAGCAGCCCGACTAGTTCCTACGAGCAGTACTTC.

This clone was seen more than once but under ten times. The chain employs TRBV10-3 and TRBJ1-4; D unresolved. V was cut by 0 bases and J by 0 bases, with 5 bases left in between. Germline-derived CDR1 and CDR2 are ENHRY and SYGVKD. CDR3 size: 15 residues. In DNA, the CDR3 is TGTGCCATCAGTGAGTCGGCAGCAACTAATGAAAAACTGTTTTTT. It encodes CAISESAATNEKLFF.

The chain couples TRBV7-9 to TRBJ2-7; 8 bases are a match to TRBD2. The CDR3 is made up of 13 amino acids. Germline-derived CDR1 and CDR2 are SEHNR and FQNEAQ (reference sequence). V dropped 1 base and J dropped 5; count of bases not matched to a gene: 1. This CDR3 reads CASSLDSGDEQYF. Written as DNA, the CDR3 is TGTGCCAGCAGCTTAGATAGCGGGGACGAGCAGTACTTC.

The chain joins TRBV5-1 to TRBJ2-1; a possible D gene is TRBD2 (6 bases). The V and J ends lost 0 bases and 2 bases respectively, with 12 bases between them. The germline V gene has CDR1 SGHRS and CDR2 YFSETQ. The CDR3 consists of 16 residues. CDR3: CASSLALGLAYNEQFF. The CDR3 DNA reads as TGCGCCAGCAGCTTGGCTTTGGGACTCGCCTACAATGAGCAGTTCTTC.

This clone was counted a few times. Other DNA sequences in the sample encode the same CDR3. The V and J genes are TRBV5-1 and TRBJ2-3; no definite D call. The V end lost 0 bases, the J end lost 1 base, and 3 bases lay between the germline ends. This CDR3 is built from 13 residues. CDR1 is SGHRS and CDR2 is YFSETQ in the germline V gene. The CDR3 protein is CASSLGGTDTQYF. In nucleotides, the CDR3 is TGCGCCAGCAGCTTGGGAGGCACAGATACGCAGTATTTT.

The chain recombines TRBV9 with TRBJ2-2; 7 bases map to TRBD1. V shed 3 bases and J 1 base; nucleotides not matched to a gene: 3. The CDR3 spans 15 residues. Germline V gene data show CDR1 as SGDLS and CDR2 as YYNGEE. CDR3 DNA: TGTGCCAGCAGCGCCAGGACAGGGAACACCGGGGAGCTGTTTTTT. Residues: CASSARTGNTGELFF.

V is TRBV14 and J is TRBJ1-2; tentatively, D is TRBD1 (5 bases). V lost 1 base and J lost 8, with 11 bases in between. Germline CDR1 reads SGHDN; CDR2 reads FVKESK. The CDR3 is 13 amino acids. DNA for the CDR3: TGTGCCAGCAGCCAAGCGGGGGGGATCGGCTACACCTTC. Its protein product is CASSQAGGIGYTF.

About this clone: One junction end disagrees with the germline gene, perhaps due to a read error. The chain links TRBV28 to TRBJ2-5; weak D call: TRBD1 (5 bases). This CDR3 spans 10 amino acids. The V gene's germline CDR1 is MDHEN and CDR2 SYDVKM. CDR3 DNA: TGCGCGGTGGGGCGGGAGACCCAGTACTTC. It translates to CAVGRETQYF. Combining the CDR3 with reference TRBV28 and TRBJ2-5 gives the whole variable domain DVKVTQSSRYLVKRTGEKVFLECVQDMDHENMFWYRQDPGLGLRLIYFSYDVKMKEKGDIPEGYSVSREKKERFSLILESASTNQTSMYLCAVGRETQYFGPGTRLLVL.

CDR3 in amino acids: CASSSTRSGTGQFF. CDR3 in DNA: TGTGCCAGCAGCTCAACTCGATCTGGGACAGGTCAGTTCTTC. The V and J genes are TRBV11-3 and TRBJ2-1; 8 nucleotides line up with TRBD1. The V gene end was trimmed by 4 bases and the J gene end by 13 bases; junction bases not matched to a gene: 12. There are 14 residues in the CDR3. Germline CDR1 and CDR2: SGHNT and YENEEA.

CDR3 DNA sequence: TGTGCCAGCAGCTTCCGGGGAGGGAACACCGGGGAGCTGTTTTTT. Protein: CASSFRGGNTGELFF. This chain joins TRBV11-3 and TRBJ2-2; D may be TRBD2 (6 bases). From germline, CDR1 is SGHNT and CDR2 YENEEA. CDR3 length: 15 residues. With 3 bases removed from V and 1 base from J, the gap between germline ends came to 9 bases.

The chain combines TRBV9 with TRBJ2-2; 10 nucleotides agree with TRBD2. CDR3 length: 18 amino acids. The germline gives CDR1 SGDLS, CDR2 YYNGEE. The J segment lost 4 bases and the V segment lost 4 bases, leaving 13 bases of the junction unmatched. This chain's CDR3 is CASSHPTPSGSFTGELFF. DNA for the CDR3: TGTGCCAGCAGCCACCCGACCCCTAGCGGGAGTTTCACCGGGGAGCTGTTTTTT.

The DNA of the CDR3 is TGTGCCAGCAGCCAAGACAGGGGGACCTACAATGAGCAGTTCTTC. Its protein product is CASSQDRGTYNEQFF. The chain combines TRBV3-1 (or the pseudogene TRBV3-2) with TRBJ2-1; TRBD1 agrees at 7 bases. Looked up from germline, CDR1 is LGHDT and CDR2 is YNNKEL (reference sequence). This CDR3 is 15 amino acids long. The trim removed 0 bases at V and 2 bases at J, leaving 1 base unmatched.

This clone is a singleton in its sample. The V gene is TRBV6-5, the J gene TRBJ1-2, with TRBD1 matching over 7 bases. This CDR3 contains 15 residues. From germline, CDR1 is MNHEY and CDR2 SVGAGI. V was clipped by 5 bases and J by 8 bases; unmatched bases: 14. In DNA form, the CDR3 reads TGTGCCAGCAGTCGTACGGGCCGATACAGGGGAGGCTACACCTTC. It encodes CASSRTGRYRGGYTF.

The J gene is TRBJ2-7, the V gene TRBV2; 9 bases line up with TRBD2. The CDR3 sequence is 15 residues long. Germline CDR1 SNHLY, CDR2 FYNNEI. The junction had 6 bases not matched to a gene; V was cut back by 3 bases and J by 3 bases. The CDR3 loop is CASSEFLAGNYEQYF. As DNA, the CDR3 is TGTGCCAGCAGTGAGTTCCTAGCGGGAAACTACGAGCAGTACTTC.

The V call is TRBV28, the J call TRBJ1-1; D remains ambiguous. CDR1 is MDHEN and CDR2 is SYDVKM in the germline V gene. The CDR3 is 11 residues long. The CDR3 sequence is CAVEGNTEAFF. CDR3 nucleotides: TGTGCGGTGGAGGGGAACACTGAAGCTTTCTTT.

The CDR3 loop reads CASSKGVRGRYNSPLHF. The DNA of the CDR3 is TGTGCCAGCAGCAAAGGCGTCAGGGGAAGGTATAATTCACCCCTCCACTTT. This chain joins TRBV21-1 and TRBJ1-6; the table names TRBD1, a call not compared with the DNA. TRBV21-1 is a pseudogene segment. The CDR3 has 17 amino acids.

Only a few counts were recorded for this clone. The V gene is TRBV19, the J gene TRBJ1-5; perhaps TRBD1 as D (5 bases). The CDR3 has 14 residues. CDR1 LNHDA and CDR2 SQIVND come from the germline V gene (reference sequence). V dropped 6 bases and J dropped 2 bases, with 11 bases sitting between them. DNA of the CDR3: TGTGCCAGTAGGGGGCGTTCGGGCAATCAGCCCCAGCATTTT. It codes for CASRGRSGNQPQHF.

This clone occurred a few times. Other DNA sequences within the sample encode an identical CDR3. CDR3 nucleotides: TGTGCCAGCAGACTATATAGCAATCAGCCCCAGCATTTT. Protein sequence: CASRLYSNQPQHF. The chain employs TRBV27 and TRBJ1-5; D is ambiguous. CDR3 length: 13 residues. The germline V gene has CDR1 MNHEY and CDR2 SMNVEV (reference sequence). V gave up 6 bases and J gave up 0 bases, with 6 bases separating them.